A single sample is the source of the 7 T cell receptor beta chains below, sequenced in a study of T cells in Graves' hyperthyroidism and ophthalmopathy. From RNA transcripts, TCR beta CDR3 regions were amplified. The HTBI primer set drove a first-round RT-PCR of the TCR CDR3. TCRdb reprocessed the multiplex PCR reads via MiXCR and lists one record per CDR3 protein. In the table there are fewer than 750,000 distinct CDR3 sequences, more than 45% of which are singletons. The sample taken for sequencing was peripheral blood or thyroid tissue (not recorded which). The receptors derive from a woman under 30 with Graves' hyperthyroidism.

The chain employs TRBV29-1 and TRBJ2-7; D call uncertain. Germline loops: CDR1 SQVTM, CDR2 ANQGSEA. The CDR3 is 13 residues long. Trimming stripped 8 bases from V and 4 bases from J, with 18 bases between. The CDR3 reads CSRDARARYEQYF. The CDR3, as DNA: TGCAGCCGAGACGCCCGGGCGCGGTACGAGCAGTACTTC.

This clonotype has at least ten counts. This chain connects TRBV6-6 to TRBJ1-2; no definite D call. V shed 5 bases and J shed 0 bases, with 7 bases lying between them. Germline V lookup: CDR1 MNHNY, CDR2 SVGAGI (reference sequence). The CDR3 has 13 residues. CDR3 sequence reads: CASSETANYGYTF. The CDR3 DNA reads TGTGCCAGCAGTGAAACAGCTAACTATGGCTACACCTTC.

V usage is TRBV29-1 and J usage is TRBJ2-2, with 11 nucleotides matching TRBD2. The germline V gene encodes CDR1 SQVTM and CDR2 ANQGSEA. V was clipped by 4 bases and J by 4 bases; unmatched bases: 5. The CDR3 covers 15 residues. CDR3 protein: CSVGVAGGPTGELFF. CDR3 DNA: TGCAGCGTTGGAGTAGCGGGAGGGCCCACCGGGGAGCTGTTTTTT.

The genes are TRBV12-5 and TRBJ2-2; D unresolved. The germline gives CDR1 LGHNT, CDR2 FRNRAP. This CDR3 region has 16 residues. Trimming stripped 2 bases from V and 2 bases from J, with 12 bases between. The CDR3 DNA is TGTGCTAGTGGTTTGACACGACGTCTAAACACCGGGGAGCTGTTTTTT. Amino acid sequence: CASGLTRRLNTGELFF.

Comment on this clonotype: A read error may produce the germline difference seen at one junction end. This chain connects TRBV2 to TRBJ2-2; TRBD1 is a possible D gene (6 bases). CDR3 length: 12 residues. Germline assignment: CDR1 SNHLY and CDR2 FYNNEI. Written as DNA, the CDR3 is TGTGCCAGCAGCCAAGGGGGTGCTGAGCAGTTTTTT. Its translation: CASSQGGAEQFF.

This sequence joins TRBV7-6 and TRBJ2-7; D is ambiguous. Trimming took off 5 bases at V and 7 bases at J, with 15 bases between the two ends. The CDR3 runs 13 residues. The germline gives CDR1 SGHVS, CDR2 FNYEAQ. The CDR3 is CASSPNIETEQYF. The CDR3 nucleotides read TGTGCCAGCAGCCCTAACATAGAGACTGAGCAGTACTTC. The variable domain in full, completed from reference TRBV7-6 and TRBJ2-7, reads GAGVSQSPRYKVTKRGQDVALRCDPISGHVSLYWYRQALGQGPEFLTYFNYEAQQDKSGLPNDRFSAERPEGSISTLTIQRTEQRDSAMYRCASSPNIETEQYFGPGTRLTVT.

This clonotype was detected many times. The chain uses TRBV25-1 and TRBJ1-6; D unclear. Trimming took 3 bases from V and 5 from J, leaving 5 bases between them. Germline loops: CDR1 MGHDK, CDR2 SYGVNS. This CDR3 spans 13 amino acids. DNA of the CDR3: TGTGCCAGCAGTGATTATAATAATTCACCCCTCCACTTT. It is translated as CASSDYNNSPLHF.